A single sample gave rise to the 11 T cell receptor beta chains below, sequenced in a study of OX40 agonist ivuxolimab in advanced cancers. Sequenced by immunoSEQ multiplex PCR; TCRdb stores in-frame clones only, minus some. The table includes about 73,000 clones, about 80% detected once. The sequencing used CD4+ or CD8+ T cells sorted from blood, collected in a trial of the OX40 agonist ivuxolimab. These receptor sequences come from an adult with an advanced solid tumor such as melanoma, head and neck, liver or kidney cancer.

CDR3 in DNA: TGTGCCAGCAGTGGGACTAGGGGGACAGGGCGGGCTGAAAAACTGTTTTTT. Translated: CASSGTRGTGRAEKLFF. The rearrangement links TRBV25-1 to TRBJ1-4; the match to TRBD1 covers 9 bases. Germline values: CDR1 MGHDK, CDR2 SYGVNS. J was trimmed by 7 bases and V by 4 bases; bases with no gene match: 13. This CDR3 comprises 17 residues.

The J gene is TRBJ2-7, the V gene TRBV29-1, with a weak D call TRBD1 (5 bases). This CDR3 spans 12 amino acids. The germline CDR1 and CDR2 sequences are SQVTM and ANQGSEA. V was pared by 5 bases and J by 0 bases, with 8 bases between. This CDR3 reads CSVRQSSYEQYF. The CDR3 DNA reads TGCAGCGTTCGACAGAGCTCCTACGAGCAGTACTTC.

The rearrangement joins TRBV6-5 to TRBJ1-4, with D unresolved. With 5 bases removed from V and 8 bases from J, the gap between germline ends came to 15 bases. The CDR3 totals 14 residues. Germline V lookup: CDR1 MNHEY, CDR2 SVGAGI. The CDR3 region has the DNA TGTGCCAGCAGTCGAACCGGGAAAGACGAAAAACTGTTTTTT. Translated: CASSRTGKDEKLFF.

This chain uses TRBV5-6 with TRBJ1-4; D is perhaps TRBD1 (6 bases). There are 15 residues in the CDR3. Germline values: CDR1 SGHDT, CDR2 YYEEEE. Trimming removed 1 base from V and 4 bases from J, with 11 bases in between. The CDR3 DNA sequence: TGTGCCAGCAGCTTGTGGGGGGCCCTTAATGAAAAACTGTTTTTT. It specifies CASSLWGALNEKLFF.

The gene calls are TRBV5-1 and TRBJ1-6; D uncertain. The CDR3 extends over 14 amino acids. CDR1 SGHRS and CDR2 YFSETQ come from the germline V gene. Trimming took off 0 bases at V and 5 bases at J, with 6 bases between the two ends. CDR3 nucleotide sequence: TGCGCCAGCAGCTTGGAGGGCAATAATTCACCCCTCCACTTT. Protein sequence: CASSLEGNNSPLHF.

This clone was recorded once. This chain uses TRBV5-1 with TRBJ2-5; the match to TRBD1 covers 9 bases. Looked up from germline, CDR1 is SGHRS and CDR2 is YFSETQ. V was clipped by 0 bases and J by 4 bases; unmatched bases: 4. CDR3 size: 15 residues. The CDR3 region has the DNA TGCGCCAGCAGCTTGGAGGGACAGGGAATAGAGACCCAGTACTTC. Its translation: CASSLEGQGIETQYF.

V usage is TRBV7-2 and J usage is TRBJ2-1, with TRBD1 matching 7 bases. The CDR3 has 15 residues. V gave up 7 bases and J gave up 0 bases; unmatched junction bases: 6. In germline, CDR1 is SGHTA, CDR2 FQGNSA. The CDR3 DNA is TGTGCCAGCATCTTTGACAGGGCCTCCTACAATGAGCAGTTCTTC. Translated: CASIFDRASYNEQFF. The full variable domain, with the rest looked up from reference TRBV7-2 and TRBJ2-1, is GAGVSQSPSNKVTEKGKDVELRCDPISGHTALYWYRQSLGQGLEFLIYFQGNSAPDKSGLPSDRFSAERTGGSVSTLTIQRTQQEDSAVYLCASIFDRASYNEQFFGPGTRLTVL.

This clone was detected once. This rearrangement joins TRBV6-1 to TRBJ2-7; 8 bases are a match to TRBD1. The CDR3 spans 15 residues. Germline-derived CDR1 and CDR2 are MNHNS and SASEGT. V shed 5 bases and J 0 bases; nucleotides not matched to a gene: 6. CDR3 DNA sequence: TGTGCCAGCAGTTTGCGACAGGGGAGCTCCTACGAGCAGTACTTC. It encodes CASSLRQGSSYEQYF.

This clone is termed medium-sized. The chain employs TRBV28 and TRBJ1-5; D is unresolved. Germline lookup yields CDR1 MDHEN and CDR2 SYDVKM. V gave up 1 base and J gave up 5 bases, with 3 bases separating them. This CDR3 spans 12 amino acids. The CDR3 loop is CASSLLYQPQHF. The DNA of the CDR3 is TGTGCCAGCAGTTTATTATATCAGCCCCAGCATTTT.

V and J are TRBV11-2 and TRBJ2-7; TRBD1 agrees at 7 bases. This CDR3 is built from 16 residues. V shed 0 bases, J shed 3 bases, and the junction held 8 bases outside the gene matches. Germline CDR1 SGHAT, CDR2 FQNNGV. CDR3 loop: CASSLEGGSTIYEQYF. The CDR3 DNA is TGTGCCAGCAGCTTAGAAGGGGGCAGCACTATCTACGAGCAGTACTTC.

V usage is TRBV19 and J usage is TRBJ1-2, with TRBD1 matching over 9 bases. The CDR3 is made up of 14 amino acids. Germline V CDR1 and CDR2: LNHDA, SQIVND (reference sequence). With V trimmed by 5 bases and J by 5 bases, 6 bases remained unmatched. The chain's CDR3 is CASSEGTGRYGYTF. The CDR3 region has the DNA TGTGCCAGTAGTGAGGGGACAGGGAGGTATGGCTACACCTTC.